This record looks at one TCR beta chain sequence and its context. The PCR ran on 60 Vbeta and 13 Jbeta primers. Repertoires were generated with immunoSEQ multiplex PCR, while TCRdb's copy carries only in-frame clones and drops some. This repertoire shows 52,000 or so clones, around 78% found once; its top ten account for roughly 1.4%. The data originate from a study of cytomegalovirus exposure and HLA in healthy donors. Germline V gene lookup returns CDR1 GTSNPN and CDR2 SVGIG (reference sequence). The CDR3 runs 15 residues. The J segment lost 5 bases and the V segment lost 2 bases, leaving 7 bases of the junction unmatched.

The receptor comes from a female donor in good health and CMV-seronegative. The sample taken for sequencing was PBMCs. V and J are TRBV30 and TRBJ1-1; 11 bases are shared with TRBD1. CDR3 protein: CAWSMDRGQKTEAFF. CDR3 nucleotide sequence: TGTGCCTGGAGTATGGACAGGGGGCAAAAGACTGAAGCTTTCTTT.